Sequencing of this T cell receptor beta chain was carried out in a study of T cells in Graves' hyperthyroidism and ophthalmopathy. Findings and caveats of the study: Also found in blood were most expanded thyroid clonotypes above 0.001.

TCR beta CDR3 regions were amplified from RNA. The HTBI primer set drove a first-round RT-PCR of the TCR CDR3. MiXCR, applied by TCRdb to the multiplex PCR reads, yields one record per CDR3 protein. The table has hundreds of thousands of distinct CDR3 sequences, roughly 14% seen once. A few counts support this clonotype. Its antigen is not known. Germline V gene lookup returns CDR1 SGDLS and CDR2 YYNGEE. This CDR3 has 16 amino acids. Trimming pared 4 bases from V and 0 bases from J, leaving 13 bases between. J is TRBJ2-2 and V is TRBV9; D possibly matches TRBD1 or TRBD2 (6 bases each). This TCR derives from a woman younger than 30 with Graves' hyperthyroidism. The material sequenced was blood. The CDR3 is CASSPRGLANTGELFF. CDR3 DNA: TGTGCCAGCAGCCCACGGGGGCTCGCGAACACCGGGGAGCTGTTTTTT.